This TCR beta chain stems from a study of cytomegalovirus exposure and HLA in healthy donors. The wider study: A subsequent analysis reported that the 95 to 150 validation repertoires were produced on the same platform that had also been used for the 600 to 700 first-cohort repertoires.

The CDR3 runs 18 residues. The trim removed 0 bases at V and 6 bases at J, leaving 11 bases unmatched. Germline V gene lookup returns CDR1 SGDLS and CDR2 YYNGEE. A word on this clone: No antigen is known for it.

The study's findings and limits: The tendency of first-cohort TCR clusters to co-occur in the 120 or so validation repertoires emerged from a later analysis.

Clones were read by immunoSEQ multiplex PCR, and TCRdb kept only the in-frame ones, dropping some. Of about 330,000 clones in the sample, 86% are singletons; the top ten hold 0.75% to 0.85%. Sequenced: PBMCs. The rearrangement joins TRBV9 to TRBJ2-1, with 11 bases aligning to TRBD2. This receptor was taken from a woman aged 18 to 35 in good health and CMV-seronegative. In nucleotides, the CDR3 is TGTGCCAGCAGCGTAGACGTGGTAGCGGGAGGGCCGGGCAATGAGCAGTTCTTC. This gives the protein CASSVDVVAGGPGNEQFF.